The present entry profiles one TCR beta chain with its context. Antigen specificity is unknown. From germline, CDR1 is ENHRY and CDR2 SYGVKD. There are 14 residues in the CDR3. For TCR beta, cDNA was produced by 5'RACE template switching with UMIs. TCRdb processed the 5' RACE reads again and assigns one entry to each CDR3 protein, with no DNA. There are some 300,000 distinct CDR3 sequences in the sample, with under 0.5% held by the top ten. The data originate from a study of T cells expressing NK-cell markers. Study-level background: The study sequenced eight donors, seven HCMV-seropositive and one seronegative.

Study-wide points: The CD3+CD56-NKG2C+ fraction of a handful of donors was also led by these clonotypes.

Specimen: blood T cells: a sorted CD56 or NKG2C T cell subset, CD4+ or CD8+ T cells, or bulk PBMC T cells (not recorded which). The sequence was obtained from a man in his late teens or twenties in good health. The gene calls are TRBV10-3 and TRBJ1-2; TCRdb reports TRBD1, a call that lacks DNA to check it against. The CDR3 sequence is CAISERVEGYGYTF.